This T cell receptor beta chain was documented in a study of PD-L1 blockade in urothelial cancer. Trimming stripped 6 bases from V and 7 bases from J, with 15 bases between. There are 13 residues in the CDR3. The V gene's germline CDR1 is SGHVS and CDR2 FQNEAQ. The time point denotes: pretreatment peripheral blood. Here immunoSEQ multiplex PCR was the method, and the copy in TCRdb shows in-frame clones only, minus some. The sample lists 35,000 to 45,000 clones; approximately 90% were seen once. The chain is built from TRBV7-8 and TRBJ1-2; TRBD1 might be the D (5 bases). The material was PBMCs, obtained around atezolizumab (anti-PD-L1) treatment. This receptor was taken from a woman aged 55-69 years with urothelial cancer. Here the CDR3 reads CASSGRVMVGYTF. CDR3 coding DNA: TGTGCCAGCAGTGGCAGGGTAATGGTTGGCTACACCTTC.